A single sample is the source of the 31 T cell receptor beta chains below, sequenced in a study of cytomegalovirus exposure and HLA in healthy donors. This PCR relied on a set of 60 Vbeta primers and 13 Jbeta primers. Assay used: immunoSEQ multiplex PCR; TCRdb lists only in-frame clones, some missing. The repertoire includes about 160,000 clones, around 74% of them detected once, and roughly 2% sits in the top ten. Material: PBMCs. These receptors were collected from a female donor in good health and CMV-seronegative.

V and J are TRBV7-9 and TRBJ2-3, with D perhaps matching TRBD1 (5 bases). The germline gives CDR1 SEHNR, CDR2 FQNEAQ (reference sequence). Trimming pared 6 bases from V and 2 bases from J, leaving 15 bases between. The CDR3 sequence is 15 residues long. CDR3 sequence (DNA): TGTGCCAGCAGTTGGGGCGCAGGACACACAGATACGCAGTATTTT. Its translation is CASSWGAGHTDTQYF.

A few counts support this clone. The chain uses TRBV4-1 and TRBJ1-4; D might be TRBD1 (6 bases). Germline loops: CDR1 MGHRA, CDR2 YSYEKL. V shed 2 bases and J shed 2 bases, with 24 bases lying between them. The CDR3 is made up of 20 amino acids. CDR3 coding DNA: TGCGCCAGCAGCCAAAAACCCCCCGGCCCAACCACAGGGACTAATGAAAAACTGTTTTTT. Its translation is CASSQKPPGPTTGTNEKLFF.

The rearrangement uses TRBV25-1 and TRBJ2-1, with D unclear. The CDR3 length is 14 residues. Germline CDR1 and CDR2: MGHDK and SYGVNS. Trimming cost V 3 bases and J 7 bases, with 13 bases left between them. In DNA form, the CDR3 reads TGTGCCAGCAGTGAGACGCAGGTGCGAAATGAGCAGTTCTTC. Translation gives CASSETQVRNEQFF.

This clone appeared a few times. The chain employs TRBV13 and TRBJ1-6; 8 bases map to TRBD1. CDR1 is PRHDT and CDR2 is FYEKMQ in the germline V gene (reference sequence). This CDR3 has 15 residues. V dropped 8 bases and J dropped 6; count of bases not matched to a gene: 9. CDR3 sequence: CASAPGDRSNSPLHF. In DNA, the CDR3 is TGTGCCAGCGCGCCGGGGGACAGGTCTAATTCACCCCTCCACTTT.

V is TRBV10-3 and J is TRBJ2-7; D may be TRBD1 (6 bases). In germline, CDR1 is ENHRY, CDR2 SYGVKD. Trimming left V 6 bases short and J 0 bases short, with 9 bases between. The CDR3 consists of 13 residues. The CDR3 here is CAIRSDSSYEQYF. CDR3 DNA: TGTGCCATCAGATCGGACAGCTCCTACGAGCAGTACTTC.

The chain carries TRBV2 and TRBJ2-3, with 9 bases aligning to TRBD1. This CDR3 is built from 16 residues. The germline V gene has CDR1 SNHLY and CDR2 FYNNEI. The trim removed 5 bases at V and 1 base at J, leaving 7 bases unmatched. CDR3: CASSLQDRGGTDTQYF. In nucleotides, the CDR3 is TGTGCCAGCAGTCTCCAAGACAGGGGGGGCACAGATACGCAGTATTTT.

This clone occurred a few times. The J gene is TRBJ2-7, the V gene TRBV10-3; D perhaps matches TRBD2 (6 bases). CDR3 length: 15 amino acids. Germline V CDR1 and CDR2: ENHRY, SYGVKD. V shed 10 bases and J shed 5 bases, with 24 bases lying between them. The chain's CDR3 is CASPDPRGGGNEQYF. The CDR3 DNA sequence: TGTGCCAGCCCCGATCCCCGGGGAGGCGGCAACGAGCAGTACTTC.

The chain combines TRBV10-3 with TRBJ2-1, with a possible D match to TRBD2 (5 bases). V was clipped by 6 bases and J by 0 bases, with 12 bases between them. In germline, CDR1 is ENHRY, CDR2 SYGVKD. This CDR3 contains 15 residues. The CDR3 reads CAIRLSSGSYNEQFF. The CDR3, as DNA: TGTGCCATCAGACTTAGCAGCGGCTCCTACAATGAGCAGTTCTTC.

The genes are TRBV7-2 and TRBJ2-5; 8 bases agree with TRBD1. V dropped 1 base and J dropped 5; count of bases not matched to a gene: 18. Germline assignment: CDR1 SGHTA and CDR2 FQGNSA. The CDR3 runs to 19 residues. In DNA, the CDR3 is TGTGCCAGCAGCTTAGAGGGAAGGGGTGGCAGGGGGCGTTCTGAGACCCAGTACTTC. Amino acid sequence: CASSLEGRGGRGRSETQYF.

The V call is TRBV6-4, the J call TRBJ1-1; possible D gene TRBD1, 6 bases. The length of the CDR3 is 13 residues. Trimming took 4 bases from V and 8 from J, leaving 14 bases between them. Germline V gives CDR1 MRHNA, CDR2 SNTAGT. This CDR3 reads CASSAEARGEAFF. CDR3 in DNA: TGTGCCAGCAGTGCCGAGGCCAGGGGAGAAGCTTTCTTT.

This clone was counted only a few times. The rearrangement joins TRBV6-6 to TRBJ2-3, with 7 bases lining up with TRBD1. With V trimmed by 7 bases and J by 6 bases, 1 base remained unmatched. This CDR3 comprises 11 residues. Looked up from germline, CDR1 is MNHNY and CDR2 is SVGAGI (reference sequence). CDR3 region: CASIRGDTQYF. CDR3 coding DNA: TGTGCCAGCATCAGGGGGGATACGCAGTATTTT.

The chain has TRBV5-6 and TRBJ1-2; 7 positions agree with TRBD1. This CDR3 is 14 amino acids long. CDR1 is SGHDT, CDR2 YYEEEE, per germline. After removal of 2 bases from V and 5 bases from J, the junction contained 6 bases not matched to a gene. The CDR3 nucleotides read TGTGCCAGCAGCTTCAGGGGGAGTGGGTATGGCTACACCTTC. Encoded protein: CASSFRGSGYGYTF.

The J gene is TRBJ1-5, the V gene TRBV7-8, with D hard to call. Trimming pared 6 bases from V and 5 bases from J, leaving 11 bases between. Germline CDR1 is SGHVS and CDR2 is FQNEAQ. The CDR3 loop spans 13 amino acids. In nucleotides, the CDR3 is TGTGCCAGCAGTGAAACTATGGATCAGCCCCAGCATTTT. This codes for CASSETMDQPQHF.

The V call is TRBV6-5, the J call TRBJ1-4; 8 bases fit TRBD1. The CDR3 has 15 residues. With V trimmed by 11 bases and J by 3 bases, 11 bases remained unmatched. From germline, CDR1 is MNHEY and CDR2 SVGAGI. In nucleotides, the CDR3 is TGTGCCTCGGGCAGGGGGCGTGCTGCTAATGAAAAACTGTTTTTT. Protein sequence: CASGRGRAANEKLFF.

The CDR3 sequence is CAIGGQNYGYTF. The CDR3 DNA reads TGTGCCATCGGAGGACAGAACTATGGCTACACCTTC. V gene TRBV10-3 combines with J gene TRBJ1-2; weak D call: TRBD1 (6 bases). Germline CDR1 reads ENHRY; CDR2 reads SYGVKD. This CDR3 region has 12 residues. Trimming cost V 8 bases and J 2 bases, with 9 bases left between them.

The chain links TRBV5-4 to TRBJ1-2, with TRBD1 matching over 11 bases. The CDR3 loop spans 16 amino acids. V lost 4 bases, J lost 3 bases, and 8 bases stayed unmatched. Germline V gene lookup returns CDR1 SGHNT and CDR2 YYREEE (reference sequence). The CDR3 DNA is TGTGCCAGCAGCAGCACCCGGACAGGGGGCGACTATGGCTACACCTTC. Its protein product is CASSSTRTGGDYGYTF.

This chain uses TRBV19 with TRBJ2-7, with 8 positions matching TRBD1. Germline-derived CDR1 and CDR2 are LNHDA and SQIVND (reference sequence). CDR3 length: 15 amino acids. Trimming took 2 bases from V and 3 from J; bases not matched to a gene: 6. The DNA for the CDR3 is TGTGCCAGTAGTATATCCGGGACAGGCAACTACGAGCAGTACTTC. Protein sequence: CASSISGTGNYEQYF.

The V gene is TRBV7-9, the J gene TRBJ1-2; 11 bases map to TRBD1. The CDR3 contains 17 residues. From germline, CDR1 is SEHNR and CDR2 FQNEAQ (reference sequence). Losses at the gene ends were 4 bases for V and 6 bases for J; bases not matched to a gene: 13. The CDR3 sequence: CASSSLRTGGAVDGYTF. The CDR3 nucleotides are TGTGCCAGCAGCTCCCTTCGGACAGGGGGCGCGGTGGATGGCTACACCTTC.

The chain uses TRBV5-1 and TRBJ1-3; no reliable D call. This CDR3 is built from 12 residues. V was shortened by 6 bases and J by 0 bases, with 4 bases between the two germline ends. The germline V gene has CDR1 SGHRS and CDR2 YFSETQ. As DNA, the CDR3 is TGCGCCAGCAAGAGCTCTGGAAACACCATATATTTT. It translates to CASKSSGNTIYF. The complete variable domain, with remaining parts taken from reference TRBV5-1 and TRBJ1-3, reads KAGVTQTPRYLIKTRGQQVTLSCSPISGHRSVSWYQQTPGQGLQFLFEYFSETQRNKGNFPGRFSGRQFSNSRSEMNVSTLELGDSALYLCASKSSGNTIYFGEGSWLTVV.

The rearrangement links TRBV2 to TRBJ2-3; the D is unclear. Looked up from germline, CDR1 is SNHLY and CDR2 is FYNNEI. Trimming shortened V by 7 bases and J by 2 bases, and 13 bases separated the two germline ends. The CDR3 has 14 residues. The CDR3 protein is CASMQRPHTDTQYF. The CDR3 DNA sequence: TGTGCCAGCATGCAGCGCCCTCACACAGATACGCAGTATTTT.

This chain joins TRBV9 and TRBJ2-7; 8 positions match TRBD2. V shed 4 bases and J 0 bases; nucleotides not matched to a gene: 9. Per germline, CDR1 SGDLS and CDR2 YYNGEE. This CDR3 spans 16 amino acids. In DNA form, the CDR3 reads TGTGCCAGCAGCATTGCAGCGGGGGCCGTCTCCTACGAGCAGTACTTC. It is translated as CASSIAAGAVSYEQYF.

This clone was detected only once. The rearrangement joins TRBV5-1 to TRBJ2-7, with a possible D match to TRBD1 (6 bases). Per germline, CDR1 SGHRS and CDR2 YFSETQ. V lost 3 bases to trimming and J lost 2 bases, with 12 bases between them. CDR3 length: 14 amino acids. CDR3 loop: CASSSTGPTYEQYF. The CDR3, as DNA: TGCGCCAGCAGCTCCACAGGGCCTACCTACGAGCAGTACTTC. The variable domain in full, completed from reference TRBV5-1 and TRBJ2-7, reads KAGVTQTPRYLIKTRGQQVTLSCSPISGHRSVSWYQQTPGQGLQFLFEYFSETQRNKGNFPGRFSGRQFSNSRSEMNVSTLELGDSALYLCASSSTGPTYEQYFGPGTRLTVT.

The CDR3 sequence: CASSEYGEPANYGYTF. Here the CDR3 DNA reads TGTGCCAGCAGTGAATATGGGGAGCCCGCTAACTATGGCTACACCTTC. V gene TRBV25-1 combines with J gene TRBJ1-2; D unclear. This CDR3 has 16 residues. The germline V gene encodes CDR1 MGHDK and CDR2 SYGVNS. Trimming shortened V by 0 bases and J by 0 bases, and 11 bases separated the two germline ends.

The chain is built from TRBV14 and TRBJ2-2; D is undetermined. The CDR3 sequence is 13 residues long. The germline gives CDR1 SGHDN, CDR2 FVKESK. V shed 4 bases and J shed 3 bases, with 6 bases lying between them. The CDR3 sequence: CASSRQYTGELFF. CDR3 nucleotides: TGTGCCAGCAGCCGTCAGTACACCGGGGAGCTGTTTTTT.

V gene TRBV7-8 combines with J gene TRBJ2-1; 7 bases match TRBD1. V shed 2 bases and J 0 bases; nucleotides not matched to a gene: 7. The CDR3 loop spans 17 amino acids. Germline V gives CDR1 SGHVS, CDR2 FQNEAQ. The CDR3 protein is CASSLRTGGYSYNEQFF. CDR3 in DNA: TGTGCCAGCAGCTTAAGGACAGGTGGGTACTCCTACAATGAGCAGTTCTTC. Using reference TRBV7-8 and TRBJ2-1 for the parts outside the CDR3, the full variable domain is GAGVSQSPRYKVAKRGQDVALRCDPISGHVSLFWYQQALGQGPEFLTYFQNEAQLDKSGLPSDRFFAERPEGSVSTLKIQRTQQEDSAVYLCASSLRTGGYSYNEQFFGPGTRLTVL.

This clone was detected a few times. The chain couples TRBV5-6 to TRBJ2-7; D is unresolved. CDR1 SGHDT and CDR2 YYEEEE come from the germline V gene. V lost 2 bases, J lost 6 bases, and 9 bases lay in between. The CDR3 spans 12 residues. DNA for the CDR3: TGTGCCAGCAGCTTAACAATTGCCGAGCAGTACTTC. This sequence encodes CASSLTIAEQYF. The whole variable domain, remainder taken from reference TRBV5-6 and TRBJ2-7, is DAGVTQSPTHLIKTRGQQVTLRCSPKSGHDTVSWYQQALGQGPQFIFQYYEEEERQRGNFPDRFSGHQFPNYSSELNVNALLLGDSALYLCASSLTIAEQYFGPGTRLTVT.

This chain links TRBV5-1 with TRBJ2-7; TRBD2 is a possible D gene (6 bases). Germline CDR1 is SGHRS and CDR2 is YFSETQ. The CDR3 consists of 15 residues. The V and J ends lost 1 base and 3 bases respectively, with 14 bases between them. The CDR3 DNA reads as TGCGCCAGCAGCTTGTCGGGGGTCCCGGGCTACGAGCAGTACTTC. It encodes CASSLSGVPGYEQYF.

This chain connects TRBV5-6 to TRBJ1-1; no firm D call. The length of the CDR3 is 14 residues. The V end lost 0 bases, the J end lost 6 bases, and 12 bases lay between the germline ends. Germline V gene data show CDR1 as SGHDT and CDR2 as YYEEEE. CDR3 residues: CASSLGLEGAEAFF. The CDR3 DNA reads as TGTGCCAGCAGCTTGGGTTTGGAGGGTGCTGAAGCTTTCTTT.

The rearrangement joins TRBV19 to TRBJ2-2, with 11 bases aligning to TRBD1. V lost 1 base, J lost 7 bases, and 5 bases stayed unmatched. The CDR3 contains 16 residues. The germline V gene encodes CDR1 LNHDA and CDR2 SQIVND (reference sequence). CDR3 in DNA: TGTGCCAGTAGTATAGGAGGACAGGGGGCAGGCGGGGAGCTGTTTTTT. Translated, it gives CASSIGGQGAGGELFF.

The chain carries TRBV30 and TRBJ1-5, with a tentative D call TRBD1 (6 bases). The germline V gene encodes CDR1 GTSNPN and CDR2 SVGIG (reference sequence). V was trimmed by 3 bases and J by 2 bases, leaving 14 bases between them. The CDR3 loop spans 15 amino acids. This CDR3 is CAWSLQGRGNQPQHF. The DNA for the CDR3 is TGTGCCTGGAGCCTACAGGGTAGGGGCAATCAGCCCCAGCATTTT.

The chain has TRBV2 and TRBJ2-7; 7 bases map to TRBD1. Per germline, CDR1 SNHLY and CDR2 FYNNEI. This CDR3 contains 14 residues. The ends lost 6 bases at V and 0 bases at J; junction bases unmatched: 5. Written as DNA, the CDR3 is TGTGCCAGCAGACAGGGGCACAGCTCCTACGAGCAGTACTTC. Translation gives CASRQGHSSYEQYF.